This entry features one TCR beta chain sequence. Produced via immunoSEQ multiplex PCR; TCRdb's table is partial and in-frame only. This table has about 180,000 clones, approximately 86% appearing once. The data were obtained in a study of blood T cell repertoires in COVID-19. The ends lost 3 bases at V and 3 bases at J; junction bases unmatched: 2. Germline CDR1 is MNHNS and CDR2 is SASEGT. The CDR3 runs 14 residues. The rearrangement uses TRBV6-1 and TRBJ1-1, with TRBD1 identical over 9 bases. The receptor's source is a man aged 50 to 60 with active or convalescent COVID-19. The material sequenced was peripheral blood. For the CDR3, the DNA is TGTGCCAGCAGTGAGTGGGACAGGGACACTGAAGCTTTCTTT. This sequence encodes CASSEWDRDTEAFF.